These 5 T cell receptor beta chains originate from one sample sequenced in a study of T-cell memory formation after mild COVID-19. TCRdb recomputed calls from the 5' RACE reads with MiXCR, one row per CDR3 protein. This sample has some 62,000 distinct CDR3 sequences, with around 10% found just once. The source material was PBMCs or a T cell subset sorted from them (not recorded which). The receptor source for this set is a man in his late teens or twenties who had mild COVID-19 (a few samples of this study predate the infection). Cell type and time point are not known.

This clonotype was seen more than once but under ten times. The chain carries TRBV2 and TRBJ2-3; D uncertain. V gave up 8 bases and J gave up 2 bases, with 5 bases separating them. The germline V gene has CDR1 SNHLY and CDR2 FYNNEI. This CDR3 is built from 11 residues. Written as DNA, the CDR3 is TGTGCCAGCTTAACCACAGATACGCAGTATTTT. Residues: CASLTTDTQYF.

This clonotype was detected only a few times. V is TRBV6-6 and J is TRBJ1-5; 11 bases are a match to TRBD1. The germline V gene encodes CDR1 MNHNY and CDR2 SVGAGI (reference sequence). The CDR3 contains 17 residues. V gave up 6 bases and J gave up 5 bases; unmatched junction bases: 12. CDR3 DNA sequence: TGTGCCAGCAGCGGGGGATGGACAGGGGGCGACGATCAGCCCCAGCATTTT. Translated: CASSGGWTGGDDQPQHF.

This clonotype was picked up many times. The J gene is TRBJ2-1, the V gene TRBV7-9, with 11 bases identical to TRBD1. In germline, CDR1 is SEHNR, CDR2 FQNEAQ (reference sequence). The V and J ends lost 5 bases and 3 bases, in that order; junction bases with no gene match: 3. CDR3 length equals 15 residues. The CDR3 region has the DNA TGTGCCAGCAGCCTGGGACAGGGGGGCTACAATGAGCAGTTCTTC. Translation gives CASSLGQGGYNEQFF. The full variable domain, rest sourced from reference TRBV7-9 and TRBJ2-1, is DTGVSQNPRHKITKRGQNVTFRCDPISEHNRLYWYRQTLGQGPEFLTYFQNEAQLEKSRLLSDRFSAERPKGSFSTLEIQRTEQGDSAMYLCASSLGQGGYNEQFFGPGTRLTVL.

The V call is TRBV5-1, the J call TRBJ2-3; 10 bases are a match to TRBD2. Germline V CDR1 and CDR2: SGHRS, YFSETQ. The CDR3 extends over 16 amino acids. V was pared by 0 bases and J by 4 bases, with 5 bases of the junction left unmatched. Here the CDR3 reads CASSLVGSGGSDTQYF. CDR3 bases: TGCGCCAGCAGCTTGGTTGGTAGCGGGGGGTCAGATACGCAGTATTTT. The full variable domain, its missing parts supplied by reference TRBV5-1 and TRBJ2-3, is KAGVTQTPRYLIKTRGQQVTLSCSPISGHRSVSWYQQTPGQGLQFLFEYFSETQRNKGNFPGRFSGRQFSNSRSEMNVSTLELGDSALYLCASSLVGSGGSDTQYFGPGTRLTVL.

Many counts were recorded for this clonotype. The chain has TRBV7-9 and TRBJ1-6; TRBD1 might be the D (6 bases). V dropped 2 bases and J dropped 11 bases, with 10 bases sitting between them. Germline-derived CDR1 and CDR2 are SEHNR and FQNEAQ (reference sequence). The CDR3 sequence is 13 residues long. The CDR3 coding sequence is TGTGCCAGCAGCTTACAGGGGAATACACCCCTCCACTTT. This codes for CASSLQGNTPLHF.